This TCR beta chain was captured by sequencing in a study of response to subunit inactivated influenza vaccine. The study, taken as a whole, reports: Seasonal influenza vaccination, on each occasion, was suggested by the authors to recruit few new T cells.

Germline assignment: CDR1 SGHTA and CDR2 FQGNSA. The length of the CDR3 is 15 residues. Trimming took 0 bases from V and 4 from J; bases not matched to a gene: 6. TCRdb re-called the RT-PCR reads with MiXCR, one entry per CDR3 protein. The sample yields about 620,000 distinct CDR3 sequences, approximately 10% seen once. As for this clonotype: What it binds is unknown.

The sequence derives from a man aged 50 to 60 who received an inactivated influenza vaccine. This chain uses TRBV7-2 with TRBJ2-7; TRBD1 aligns across 7 bases. Sequenced here: PBMCs from blood, sampled on the day of vaccination. CDR3 in amino acids: CASSLAQGVAYEQYF. The CDR3 DNA reads as TGTGCCAGCAGCTTAGCCCAGGGGGTAGCTTACGAGCAGTACTTC.